The T cell receptor beta chain under discussion was sequenced for a study of radiotherapy plus CTLA-4 blockade in lung cancer. Study context: Objective responses emerged in roughly 20% of patients, and around 31% attained disease control. Study observations and caveats: After radiotherapy and ipilimumab, tumor-derived clones expanded in peripheral blood. Interferon-beta and early blood T cell clone dynamics reportedly predicted response best.

Trimming left V 6 bases short and J 2 bases short, with 10 bases between. This CDR3 contains 13 residues. The germline V gene encodes CDR1 KGHSH and CDR2 LQKENI. Patients had chemo-refractory metastatic non-small-cell lung cancer and received focal radiation plus CTLA-4 blockade that used ipilimumab. Turning to this clone: The antigen remains undetermined.

The protocol was immunoSEQ multiplex PCR, while the TCRdb copy is restricted to in-frame clones and leaves out a portion. The sample shows approximately 30,000 clones, approximately 75% of them seen only once. Sequences were derived from peripheral blood, sampled from a patient treated with radiotherapy plus ipilimumab. The TCR was taken from a human donor with non-small cell lung cancer that progressed on radiotherapy plus ipilimumab. The chain links TRBV18 to TRBJ1-1; tentatively, D is TRBD1 (6 bases). The CDR3 is CASSTGSNTEAFF. The CDR3 DNA sequence: TGTGCCAGCTCGACAGGTTCAAACACTGAAGCTTTCTTT.